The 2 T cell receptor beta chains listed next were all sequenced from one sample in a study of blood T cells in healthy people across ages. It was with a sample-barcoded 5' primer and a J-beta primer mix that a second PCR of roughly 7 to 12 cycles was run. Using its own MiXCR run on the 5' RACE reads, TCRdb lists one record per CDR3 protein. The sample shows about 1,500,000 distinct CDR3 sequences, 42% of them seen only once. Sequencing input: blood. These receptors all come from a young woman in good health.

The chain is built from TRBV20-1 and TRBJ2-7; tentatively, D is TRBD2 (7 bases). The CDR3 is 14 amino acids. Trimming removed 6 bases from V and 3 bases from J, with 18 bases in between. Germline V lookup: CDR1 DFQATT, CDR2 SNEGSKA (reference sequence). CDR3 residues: CSARGGRTVYEQYF. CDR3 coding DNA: TGCAGTGCCAGGGGCGGGAGAACGGTCTACGAGCAGTACTTC.

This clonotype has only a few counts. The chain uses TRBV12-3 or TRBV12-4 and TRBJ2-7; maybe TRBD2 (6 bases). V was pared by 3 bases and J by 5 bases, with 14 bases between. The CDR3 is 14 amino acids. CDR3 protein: CASSLRLVFHEQYF. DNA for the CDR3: TGTGCCAGCAGTTTGAGACTAGTTTTCCACGAGCAGTACTTC.